This paragraph reports one T cell receptor beta chain. The study co-extracted DNA and RNA from around 20-30 mg of unsorted bulk tissue. Synthesis of TCR beta cDNA was carried out from 500 ng total RNA with a constant-region primer. A slightly modified ARM-PCR protocol with three nested multiplex PCR rounds produced these TCR beta libraries. It was with TRBV1-TRBV30 forward primers and a C-beta reverse primer that the first two PCR rounds were run, at about 9 cycles each. MiXCR, run by TCRdb on the multiplex PCR reads, gives a single entry per CDR3 protein. The table lists about 120,000 distinct CDR3 sequences, less than 75% of them singletons. This sample is drawn from a study of tumor-infiltrating lymphocytes in primary liver carcinoma. The CDR3 runs to 16 residues. In germline, CDR1 is MDHEN, CDR2 SYDVKM. V gave up 6 bases and J gave up 13 bases, with 31 bases separating them.

This rearrangement joins TRBV28 to TRBJ2-7; weak D call: TRBD1 (6 bases). This sequence was found in a woman aged 55-70 years with primary liver carcinoma and hepatitis B virus infection. Material for sequencing was tumor-adjacent normal liver tissue. CDR3 bases: TGTGCCAGCAGCTCGCCCGGGACAAGGGTAATCTACGTGCAATACTTC. It codes for CASSSPGTRVIYVQYF. Filled out from reference TRBV28 and TRBJ2-7, the complete variable domain reads DVKVTQSSRYLVKRTGEKVFLECVQDMDHENMFWYRQDPGLGLRLIYFSYDVKMKEKGDIPEGYSVSREKKERFSLILESASTNQTSMYLCASSSPGTRVIYVQYFGPGTRLTVT.